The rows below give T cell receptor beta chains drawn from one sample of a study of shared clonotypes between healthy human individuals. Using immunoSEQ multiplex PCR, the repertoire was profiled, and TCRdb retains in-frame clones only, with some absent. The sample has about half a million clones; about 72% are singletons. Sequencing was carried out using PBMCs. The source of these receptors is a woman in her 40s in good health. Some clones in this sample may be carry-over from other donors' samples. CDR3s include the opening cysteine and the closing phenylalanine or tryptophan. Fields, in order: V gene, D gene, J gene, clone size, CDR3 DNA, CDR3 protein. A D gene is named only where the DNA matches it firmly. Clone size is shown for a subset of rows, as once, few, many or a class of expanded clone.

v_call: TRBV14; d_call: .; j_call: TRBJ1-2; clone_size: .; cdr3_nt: TGTGCCAGCAGCCAAGGGTCCTACTATGGCTACACCTTC; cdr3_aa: CASSQGSYYGYTF
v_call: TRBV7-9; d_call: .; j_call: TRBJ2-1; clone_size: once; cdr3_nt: TGTGCCAGCAGCCTCCGAGCGGGTCTGAGCTCCTACAATGAGCAGTTCTTC; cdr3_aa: CASSLRAGLSSYNEQFF
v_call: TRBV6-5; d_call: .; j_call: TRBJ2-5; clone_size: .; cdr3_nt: TGTGCCAGCAGTTACCCGGGGCCCCAAGAGACCCAGTACTTC; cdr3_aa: CASSYPGPQETQYF
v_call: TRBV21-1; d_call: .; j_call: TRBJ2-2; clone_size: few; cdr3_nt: TGTGCCAGCAGCACACCCGGGACCGATAACACCGGGGAGCTGTTTTTT; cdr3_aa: CASSTPGTDNTGELFF
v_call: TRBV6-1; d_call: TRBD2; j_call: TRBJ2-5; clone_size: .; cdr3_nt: TGTGCCAGCAGTGACGGGGGACTAGCGGGAACCCAAGAGACCCAGTACTTC; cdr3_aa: CASSDGGLAGTQETQYF
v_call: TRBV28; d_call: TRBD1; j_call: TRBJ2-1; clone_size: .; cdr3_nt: TGTGCCAGCGACCGGGACAGTAACAATGAGCAGTTCTTC; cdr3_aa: CASDRDSNNEQFF
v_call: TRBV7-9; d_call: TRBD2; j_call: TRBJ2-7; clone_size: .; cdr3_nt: TGTGCCAGTGAGAGCGGGAGCCTATCCTACGAGCAGTACTTC; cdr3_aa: CASESGSLSYEQYF
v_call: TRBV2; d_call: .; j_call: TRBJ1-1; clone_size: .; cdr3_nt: TGTGCCAGCATGTACAGCGGGATTAACACTGAAGCTTTCTTT; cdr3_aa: CASMYSGINTEAFF
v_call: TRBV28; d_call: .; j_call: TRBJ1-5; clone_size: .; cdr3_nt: TGTGCCAGCAGCAACAACGAGGATCAGCCCCAGCATTTT; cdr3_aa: CASSNNEDQPQHF
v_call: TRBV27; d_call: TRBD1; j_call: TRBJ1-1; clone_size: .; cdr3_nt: TGTGCCAGCAGTTTACGGGCCGGAGGGGGCGAAGCTTTCTTT; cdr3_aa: CASSLRAGGGEAFF
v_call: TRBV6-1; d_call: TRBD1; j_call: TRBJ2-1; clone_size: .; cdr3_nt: TGTGCCAGCAGTGAAAGGCAGGGGGACTACAATGAGCAGTTCTTC; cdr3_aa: CASSERQGDYNEQFF
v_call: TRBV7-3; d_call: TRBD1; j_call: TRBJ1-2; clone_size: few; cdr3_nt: TGTGCCAGCAGCTTAACAGGGGGCGCGAGCTATGGCTACACCTTC; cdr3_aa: CASSLTGGASYGYTF
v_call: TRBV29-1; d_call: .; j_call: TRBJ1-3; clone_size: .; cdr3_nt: TGCAGCGCCCAGACTCAGCCTGGAAACACCATATATTTT; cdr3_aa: CSAQTQPGNTIYF
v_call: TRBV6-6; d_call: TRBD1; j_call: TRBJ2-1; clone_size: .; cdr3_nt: TGTGCCAGCAGTTACCCCGGGACAGAAAGTAATGAGCAGTTCTTC; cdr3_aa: CASSYPGTESNEQFF
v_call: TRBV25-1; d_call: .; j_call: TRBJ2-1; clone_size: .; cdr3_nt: TGTGCCAGCAGTGCACAGGGCAGGCAGTTCTTC; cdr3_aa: CASSAQGRQFF
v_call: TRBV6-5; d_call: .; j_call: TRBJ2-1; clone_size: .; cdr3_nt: TGTGCCAGCAGTTACTCGAGGCAGAGAAACAATGAGCAGTTCTTC; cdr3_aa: CASSYSRQRNNEQFF
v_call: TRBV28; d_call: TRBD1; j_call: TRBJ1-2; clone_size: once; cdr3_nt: TGTGCCAGCAGTTTAGGGGGACAGGGAGATGGCTACACCTTC; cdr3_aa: CASSLGGQGDGYTF
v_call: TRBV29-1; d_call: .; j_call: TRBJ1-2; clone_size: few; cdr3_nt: TGCAGCGTCCAAGGTGGCGCCGGCTATGGCTACACCTTC; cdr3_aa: CSVQGGAGYGYTF
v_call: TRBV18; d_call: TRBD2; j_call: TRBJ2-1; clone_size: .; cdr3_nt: TGTGCCAGCTCGCCACAAACGGGACTAGCGGGAGTCCATGAGCAGTTCTTC; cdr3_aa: CASSPQTGLAGVHEQFF
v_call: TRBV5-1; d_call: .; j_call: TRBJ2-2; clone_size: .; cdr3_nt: TGCGCCAGCAGCTGGGAGGTTTCCGGGGAGCTGTTTTTT; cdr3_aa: CASSWEVSGELFF
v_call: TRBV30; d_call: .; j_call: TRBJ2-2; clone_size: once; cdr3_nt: TGTGCCTGGAGCTGGGTACCGGACACCGGGGAGCTGTTTTTT; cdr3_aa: CAWSWVPDTGELFF
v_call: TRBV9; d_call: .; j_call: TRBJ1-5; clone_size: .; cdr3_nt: TGTGCCAGCAGCGTAGAGTGGGGGGGGAACAATCAGCCCCAGCATTTT; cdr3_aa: CASSVEWGGNNQPQHF
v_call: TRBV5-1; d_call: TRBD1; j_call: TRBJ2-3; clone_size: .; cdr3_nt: TGCGCCAGCAGCTTGTATTGGACAGGGGAACGGGGAGGCACAGATACGCAGTATTTT; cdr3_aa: CASSLYWTGERGGTDTQYF
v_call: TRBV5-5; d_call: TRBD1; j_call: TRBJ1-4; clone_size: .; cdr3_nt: TGTGCCAGCAGCCAGGGACAGGGGGAAAAACTGTTTTTT; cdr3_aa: CASSQGQGEKLFF
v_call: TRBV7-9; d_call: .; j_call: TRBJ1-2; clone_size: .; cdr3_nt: TGTGCCAGCAGCCCCGACGGGTATGGCTACACCTTC; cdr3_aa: CASSPDGYGYTF
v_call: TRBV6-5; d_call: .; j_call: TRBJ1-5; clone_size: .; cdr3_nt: TGTGCCAGCAGGCCCGGGATCTATCAGCCCCAGCATTTT; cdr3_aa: CASRPGIYQPQHF
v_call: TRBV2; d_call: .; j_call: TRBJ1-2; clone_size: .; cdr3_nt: TGTGCCAGCAACCTGGGACCGGGTGGTGGCTACACCTTC; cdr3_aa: CASNLGPGGGYTF
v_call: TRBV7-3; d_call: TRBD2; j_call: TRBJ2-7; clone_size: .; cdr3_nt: TGTGCCAGCAGCTTAGGACCCGGGACTAGTGGTTACGAGCAGTACTTC; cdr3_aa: CASSLGPGTSGYEQYF
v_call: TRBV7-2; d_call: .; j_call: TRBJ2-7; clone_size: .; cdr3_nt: TGTGCCAGCAGCTTAGCTCCGGCAATCTCCTACGAGCAGTACTTC; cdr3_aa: CASSLAPAISYEQYF
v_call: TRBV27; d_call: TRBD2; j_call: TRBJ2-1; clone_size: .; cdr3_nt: TGTGCCAGCAGTTTATCAACTAGCGGGAGAGGTGAGCAGTTCTTC; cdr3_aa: CASSLSTSGRGEQFF
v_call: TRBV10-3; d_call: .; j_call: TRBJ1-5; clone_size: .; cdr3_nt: TGTGCCATCAGTGAGTCGGCCTTTAGCAATCAGCCCCAGCATTTT; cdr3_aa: CAISESAFSNQPQHF
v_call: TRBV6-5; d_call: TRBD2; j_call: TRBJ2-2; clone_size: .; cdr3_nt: TGTGCCAGCAGGGGAGCGGGAGGGGCCGGGGAGCTGTTTTTT; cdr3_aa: CASRGAGGAGELFF
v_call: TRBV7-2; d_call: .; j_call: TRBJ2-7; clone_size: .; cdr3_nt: TGTGCCAGCAGCTTAGCCAGGAGCTCCTACGAGCAGTACTTC; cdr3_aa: CASSLARSSYEQYF
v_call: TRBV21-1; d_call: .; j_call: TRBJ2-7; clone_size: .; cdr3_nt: TGTGCCAGCAGCCCCCCATCGCCTGTACATGAGACTTACGAGCAGTACTTC; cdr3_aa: CASSPPSPVHETYEQYF
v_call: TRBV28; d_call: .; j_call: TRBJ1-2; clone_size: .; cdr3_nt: TGTGCCAGCAGTTTAGTTAGGGGCGGGGGACACTATGGCTACACCTTC; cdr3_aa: CASSLVRGGGHYGYTF
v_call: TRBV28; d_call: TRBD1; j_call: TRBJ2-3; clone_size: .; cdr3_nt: TGTGCCAGCACCTCTCTCCCGGACAGGAGCACAGATACGCAGTATTTT; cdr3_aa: CASTSLPDRSTDTQYF
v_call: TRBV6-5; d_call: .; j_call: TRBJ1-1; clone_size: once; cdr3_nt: TGTGCCAGCAGTACCCCCCCGGGGAGGCTTTTTGAAGCTTTCTTT; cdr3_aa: CASSTPPGRLFEAFF
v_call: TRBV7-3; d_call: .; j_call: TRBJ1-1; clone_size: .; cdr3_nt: TGTGCCAGCAGCGCCTCCGGGACGAACACTGAAGCTTTCTTT; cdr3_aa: CASSASGTNTEAFF
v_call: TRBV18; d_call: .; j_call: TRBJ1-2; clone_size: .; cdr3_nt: TGTGCCAGCTCACCACAAGGGCCCAATACGGGGGGCTACACCTTC; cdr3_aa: CASSPQGPNTGGYTF
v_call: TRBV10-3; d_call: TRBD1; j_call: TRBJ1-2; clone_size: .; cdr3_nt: TGTGCCATCAGTGAAACAGGGGAAAACTATGGCTACACCTTC; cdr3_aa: CAISETGENYGYTF
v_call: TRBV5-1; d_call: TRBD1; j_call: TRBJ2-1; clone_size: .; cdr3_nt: TGCGCCAGCAGCTTGGGAGGGACAGCCTACAATGAGCAGTTCTTC; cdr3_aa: CASSLGGTAYNEQFF
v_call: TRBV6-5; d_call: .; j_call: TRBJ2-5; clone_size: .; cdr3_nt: TGTGCCAGCAGTTACTCGAATCTGGACGGGTCCCAGTACTTC; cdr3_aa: CASSYSNLDGSQYF
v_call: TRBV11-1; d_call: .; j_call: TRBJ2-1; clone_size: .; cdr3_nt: TGTGCCAGCAGCTTAGGGGGTCGGGAGCGGGCTGGTGAGCAGTTCTTC; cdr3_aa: CASSLGGRERAGEQFF
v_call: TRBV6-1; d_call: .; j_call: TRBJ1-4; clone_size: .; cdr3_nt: TGTGCCAGCAGTATAGAAAACGTGGGCCAAGCAAAACTGTTTTTT; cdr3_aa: CASSIENVGQAKLFF
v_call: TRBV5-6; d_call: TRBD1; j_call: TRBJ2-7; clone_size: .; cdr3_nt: TGTGCCAGCAGCCCAGGACAGGGGACACGGCAGTACTTC; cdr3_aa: CASSPGQGTRQYF
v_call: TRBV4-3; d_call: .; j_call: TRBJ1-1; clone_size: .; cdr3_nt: TGCGCCAGCAGCCAAGGAAGGTCCGGGGCTTTCTTT; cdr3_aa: CASSQGRSGAFF
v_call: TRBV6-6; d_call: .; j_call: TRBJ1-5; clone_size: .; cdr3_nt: TGTGCCAGCACCGTGGGGGTTAGCAATCAGCCCCAGCATTTT; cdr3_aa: CASTVGVSNQPQHF
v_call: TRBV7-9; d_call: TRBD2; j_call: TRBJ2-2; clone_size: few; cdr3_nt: TGTGCCAGCAGCTTTCTGTCTAGCGGGGCCGGGGAGCTGTTTTTT; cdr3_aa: CASSFLSSGAGELFF
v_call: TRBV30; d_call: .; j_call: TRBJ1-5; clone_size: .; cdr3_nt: TGTGCCTGGAGTGTTCCCCGGGGCCTTAATCAGCCCCAGCATTTT; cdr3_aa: CAWSVPRGLNQPQHF
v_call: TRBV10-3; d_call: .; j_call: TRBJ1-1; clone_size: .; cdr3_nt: TGTGCCATCAAAGGACACTTGAACACTGAAGCTTTCTTT; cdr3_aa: CAIKGHLNTEAFF
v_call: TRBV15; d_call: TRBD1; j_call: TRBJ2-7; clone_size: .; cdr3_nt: TGTGCCACCAGCAGAGAACGGGCCCTGGAACAGGGGAGTACCTACGAGCAGTACTTC; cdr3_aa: CATSRERALEQGSTYEQYF
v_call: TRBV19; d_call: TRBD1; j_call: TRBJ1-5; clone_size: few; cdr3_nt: TGTGCCAGCCGGGACAGGGATCAGCCCCAGCATTTT; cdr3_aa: CASRDRDQPQHF
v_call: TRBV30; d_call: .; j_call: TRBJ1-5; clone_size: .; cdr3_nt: TGTGCCTGGAGTTCGGGATTGGGATTTGGGAGTGAGCCCCAGCATTTT; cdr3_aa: CAWSSGLGFGSEPQHF
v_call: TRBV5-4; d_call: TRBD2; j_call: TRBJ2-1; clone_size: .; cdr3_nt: TGTGCCAGCAGCATCCCTAGCGGGTCTAATGAGCAGTTCTTC; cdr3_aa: CASSIPSGSNEQFF